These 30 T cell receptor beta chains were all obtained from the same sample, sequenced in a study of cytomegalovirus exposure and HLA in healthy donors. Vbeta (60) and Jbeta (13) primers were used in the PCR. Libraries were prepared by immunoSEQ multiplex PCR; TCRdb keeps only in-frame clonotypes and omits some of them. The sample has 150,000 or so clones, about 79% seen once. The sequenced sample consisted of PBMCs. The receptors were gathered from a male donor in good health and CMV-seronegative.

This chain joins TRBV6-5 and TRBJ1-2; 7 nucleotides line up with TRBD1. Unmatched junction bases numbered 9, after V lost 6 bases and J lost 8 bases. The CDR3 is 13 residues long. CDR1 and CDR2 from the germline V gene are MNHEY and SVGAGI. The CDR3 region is CASRPTGARGYTF. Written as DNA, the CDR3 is TGTGCCAGCAGACCCACAGGGGCCCGGGGCTACACCTTC.

The CDR3 here is CASSGGAPAAGELFF. The CDR3 nucleotides read TGTGCCAGCAGCGGGGGGGCGCCGGCGGCCGGGGAGCTGTTTTTT. This chain joins TRBV7-6 and TRBJ2-2, with TRBD2 as a possible D gene (7 bases). CDR3 length equals 15 residues. The V end lost 5 bases, the J end lost 6 bases, and 16 bases lay between the germline ends. Germline V gene lookup returns CDR1 SGHVS and CDR2 FNYEAQ. The full variable domain, completed using reference TRBV7-6 and TRBJ2-2, is GAGVSQSPRYKVTKRGQDVALRCDPISGHVSLYWYRQALGQGPEFLTYFNYEAQQDKSGLPNDRFSAERPEGSISTLTIQRTEQRDSAMYRCASSGGAPAAGELFFGEGSRLTVL.

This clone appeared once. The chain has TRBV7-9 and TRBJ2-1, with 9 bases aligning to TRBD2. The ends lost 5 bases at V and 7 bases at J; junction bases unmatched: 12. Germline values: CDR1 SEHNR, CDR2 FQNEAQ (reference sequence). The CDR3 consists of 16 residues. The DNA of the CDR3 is TGTGCCAGCAGCCCGGGACTAGCCAATCGAGTGAATGAGCAGTTCTTC. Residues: CASSPGLANRVNEQFF.

The CDR3 is CAWSVGASVSTDTQYF. CDR3 sequence (DNA): TGTGCCTGGAGTGTAGGGGCTAGCGTAAGCACAGATACGCAGTATTTT. The gene calls are TRBV30 and TRBJ2-3; weak D call: TRBD2 (6 bases). CDR3 size: 16 residues. The germline V gene encodes CDR1 GTSNPN and CDR2 SVGIG (reference sequence). Trimming cost V 0 bases and J 0 bases, with 13 bases left between them.

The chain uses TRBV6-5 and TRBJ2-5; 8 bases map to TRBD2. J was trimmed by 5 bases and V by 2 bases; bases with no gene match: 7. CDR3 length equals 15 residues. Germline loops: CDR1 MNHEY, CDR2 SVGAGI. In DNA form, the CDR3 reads TGTGCCAGCAGTTACCTTGGGGCGGGAGGTGAGACCCAGTACTTC. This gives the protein CASSYLGAGGETQYF.

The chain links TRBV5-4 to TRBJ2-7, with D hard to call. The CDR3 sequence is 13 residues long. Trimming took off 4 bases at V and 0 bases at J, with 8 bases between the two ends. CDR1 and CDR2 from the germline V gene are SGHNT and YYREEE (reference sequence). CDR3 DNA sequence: TGTGCCAGCAGCGCGGAACGCTCCTACGAGCAGTACTTC. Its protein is CASSAERSYEQYF.

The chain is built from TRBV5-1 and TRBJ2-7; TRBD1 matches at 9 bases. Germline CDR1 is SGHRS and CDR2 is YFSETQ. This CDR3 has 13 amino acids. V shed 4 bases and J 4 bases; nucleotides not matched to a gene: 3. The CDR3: CASSAGTGYEQYF. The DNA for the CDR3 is TGCGCCAGCAGCGCCGGGACAGGGTACGAGCAGTACTTC.

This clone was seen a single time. Here the CDR3 reads CATSRVGTSFGGNTIYF. CDR3 bases: TGTGCCACCAGCAGAGTTGGCACCTCTTTTGGTGGAAACACCATATATTTT. V and J are TRBV15 and TRBJ1-3, with D unclear. The CDR3 spans 17 residues. The germline gives CDR1 LNHNV, CDR2 YYDKDF (reference sequence). Trimming left V 1 base short and J 3 bases short, with 16 bases between.

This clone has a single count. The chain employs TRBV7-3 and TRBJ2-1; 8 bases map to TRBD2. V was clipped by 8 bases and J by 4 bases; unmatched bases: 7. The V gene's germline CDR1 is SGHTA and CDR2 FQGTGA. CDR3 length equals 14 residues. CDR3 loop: CASSLAAVYNEQFF. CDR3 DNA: TGTGCCAGCTCACTAGCGGCGGTATACAATGAGCAGTTCTTC.

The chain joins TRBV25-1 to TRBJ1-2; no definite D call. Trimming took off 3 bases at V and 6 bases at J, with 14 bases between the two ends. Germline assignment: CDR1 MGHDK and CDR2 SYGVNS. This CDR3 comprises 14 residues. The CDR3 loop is CASSDLRFQDGYTF. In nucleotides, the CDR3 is TGTGCCAGCAGTGACCTCCGATTTCAGGATGGCTACACCTTC.

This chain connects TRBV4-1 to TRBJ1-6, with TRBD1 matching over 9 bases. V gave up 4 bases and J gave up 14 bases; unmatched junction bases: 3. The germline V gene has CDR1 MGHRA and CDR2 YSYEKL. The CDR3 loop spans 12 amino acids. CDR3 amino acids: CASSLQGATLHF. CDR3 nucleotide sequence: TGCGCCAGCAGCCTACAGGGGGCGACCCTCCACTTT.

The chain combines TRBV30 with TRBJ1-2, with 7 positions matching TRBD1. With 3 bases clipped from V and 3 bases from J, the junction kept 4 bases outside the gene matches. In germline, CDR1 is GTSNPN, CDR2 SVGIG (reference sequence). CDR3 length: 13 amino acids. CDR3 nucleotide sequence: TGTGCCTGGAGCGGGACAGTGCACTATGGCTACACCTTC. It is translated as CAWSGTVHYGYTF.

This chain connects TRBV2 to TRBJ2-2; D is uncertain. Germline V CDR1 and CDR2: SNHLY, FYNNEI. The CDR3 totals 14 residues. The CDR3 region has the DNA TGTGCGAGTAGAGTCAACGTGAACACCGGGGAGCTGTTTTTT. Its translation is CASRVNVNTGELFF.

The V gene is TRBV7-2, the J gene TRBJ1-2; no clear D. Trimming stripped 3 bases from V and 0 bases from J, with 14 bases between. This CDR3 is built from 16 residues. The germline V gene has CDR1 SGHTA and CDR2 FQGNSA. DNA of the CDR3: TGTGCCAGCAGCTTTGGTTCTGGCAACACTAACTATGGCTACACCTTC. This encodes CASSFGSGNTNYGYTF.

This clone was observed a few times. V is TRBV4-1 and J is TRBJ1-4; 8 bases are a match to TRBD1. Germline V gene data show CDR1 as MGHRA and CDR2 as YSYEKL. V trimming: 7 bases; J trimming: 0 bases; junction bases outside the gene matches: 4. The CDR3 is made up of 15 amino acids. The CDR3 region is CASIDRGSTNEKLFF. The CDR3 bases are TGCGCCAGCATAGACAGGGGTTCAACTAATGAAAAACTGTTTTTT.

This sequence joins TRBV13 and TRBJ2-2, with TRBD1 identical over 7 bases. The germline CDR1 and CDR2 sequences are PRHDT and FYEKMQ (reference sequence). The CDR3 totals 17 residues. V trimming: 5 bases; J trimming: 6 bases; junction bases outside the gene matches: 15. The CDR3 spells CASSPTSRDSRPGELFF. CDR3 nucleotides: TGTGCCAGCAGCCCCACCTCCCGGGACAGTCGACCCGGGGAGCTGTTTTTT.

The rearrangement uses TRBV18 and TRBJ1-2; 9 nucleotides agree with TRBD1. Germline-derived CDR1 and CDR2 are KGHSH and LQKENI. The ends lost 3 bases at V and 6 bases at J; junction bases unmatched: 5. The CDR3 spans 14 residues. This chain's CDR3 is CASSPGTGTNGYTF. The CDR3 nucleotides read TGTGCCAGCTCACCGGGGACAGGGACGAATGGCTACACCTTC.

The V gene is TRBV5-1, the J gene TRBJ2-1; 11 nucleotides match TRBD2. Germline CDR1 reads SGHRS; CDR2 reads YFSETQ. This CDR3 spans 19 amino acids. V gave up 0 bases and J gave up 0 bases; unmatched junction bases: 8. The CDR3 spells CASSLALAGGQSSYNEQFF. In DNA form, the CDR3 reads TGCGCCAGCAGCTTGGCCCTAGCGGGGGGCCAGAGCTCCTACAATGAGCAGTTCTTC.

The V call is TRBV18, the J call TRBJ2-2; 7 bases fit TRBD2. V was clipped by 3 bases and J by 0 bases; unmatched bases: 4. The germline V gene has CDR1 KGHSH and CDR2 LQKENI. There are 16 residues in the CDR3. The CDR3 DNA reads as TGTGCCAGCTCACCGAATGGGGGGGCGAACACCGGGGAGCTGTTTTTT. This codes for CASSPNGGANTGELFF.

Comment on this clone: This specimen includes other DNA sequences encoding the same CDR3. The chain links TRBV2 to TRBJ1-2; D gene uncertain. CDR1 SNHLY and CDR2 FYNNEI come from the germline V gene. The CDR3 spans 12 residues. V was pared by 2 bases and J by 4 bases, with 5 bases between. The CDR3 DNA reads TGTGCCAGCAGTGAAACCGGCTATGGCTACACCTTC. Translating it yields CASSETGYGYTF.

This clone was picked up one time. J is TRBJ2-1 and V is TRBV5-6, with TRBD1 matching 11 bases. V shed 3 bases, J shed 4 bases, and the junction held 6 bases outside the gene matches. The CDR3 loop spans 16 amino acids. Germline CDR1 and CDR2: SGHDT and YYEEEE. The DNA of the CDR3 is TGTGCCAGCAGCTCAGGGACAGGGGGGAGTTACAATGAGCAGTTCTTC. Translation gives CASSSGTGGSYNEQFF. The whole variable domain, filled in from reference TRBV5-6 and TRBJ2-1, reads DAGVTQSPTHLIKTRGQQVTLRCSPKSGHDTVSWYQQALGQGPQFIFQYYEEEERQRGNFPDRFSGHQFPNYSSELNVNALLLGDSALYLCASSSGTGGSYNEQFFGPGTRLTVL.

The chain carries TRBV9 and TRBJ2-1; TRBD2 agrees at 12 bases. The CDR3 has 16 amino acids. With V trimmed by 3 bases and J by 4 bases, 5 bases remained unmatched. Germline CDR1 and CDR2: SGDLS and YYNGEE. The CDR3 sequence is CASSAGTSGHYNEQFF. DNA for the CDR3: TGTGCCAGCAGCGCCGGGACTAGCGGGCATTACAATGAGCAGTTCTTC.

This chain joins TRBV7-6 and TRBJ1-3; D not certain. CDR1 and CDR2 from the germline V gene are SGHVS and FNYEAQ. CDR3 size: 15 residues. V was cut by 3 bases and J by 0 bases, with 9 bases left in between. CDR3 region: CASSFGGSSGNTIYF. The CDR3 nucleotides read TGTGCCAGCAGCTTCGGAGGGTCCTCTGGAAACACCATATATTTT.

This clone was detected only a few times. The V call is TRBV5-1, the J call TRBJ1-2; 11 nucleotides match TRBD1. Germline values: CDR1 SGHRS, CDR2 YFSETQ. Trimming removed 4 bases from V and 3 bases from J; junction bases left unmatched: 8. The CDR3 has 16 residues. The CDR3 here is CASSQGKGQGDYGYTF. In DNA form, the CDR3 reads TGCGCCAGCAGCCAGGGGAAGGGACAGGGGGACTATGGCTACACCTTC.

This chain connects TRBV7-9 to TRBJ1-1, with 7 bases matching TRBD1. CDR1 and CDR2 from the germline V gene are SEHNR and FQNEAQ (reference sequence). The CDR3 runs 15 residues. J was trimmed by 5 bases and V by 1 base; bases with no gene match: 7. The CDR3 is CASSLDGRGETEAFF. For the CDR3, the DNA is TGTGCCAGCAGCTTAGACGGCAGGGGGGAGACTGAAGCTTTCTTT.

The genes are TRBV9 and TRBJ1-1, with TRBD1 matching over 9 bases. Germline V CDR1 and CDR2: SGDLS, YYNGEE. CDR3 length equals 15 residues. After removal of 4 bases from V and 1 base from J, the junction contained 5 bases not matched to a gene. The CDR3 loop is CASSKMGQGNTEAFF. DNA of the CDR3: TGTGCCAGCAGCAAAATGGGACAGGGGAACACTGAAGCTTTCTTT. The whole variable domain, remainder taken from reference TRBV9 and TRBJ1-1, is DSGVTQTPKHLITATGQRVTLRCSPRSGDLSVYWYQQSLDQGLQFLIQYYNGEERAKGNILERFSAQQFPDLHSELNLSSLELGDSALYFCASSKMGQGNTEAFFGQGTRLTVV.

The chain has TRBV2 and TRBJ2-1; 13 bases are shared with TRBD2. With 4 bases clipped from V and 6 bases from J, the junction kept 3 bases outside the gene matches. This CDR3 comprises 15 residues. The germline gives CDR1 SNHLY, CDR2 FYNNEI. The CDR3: CASSGTSGSLNEQFF. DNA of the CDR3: TGTGCCAGCAGTGGGACTAGCGGGAGTCTCAATGAGCAGTTCTTC.

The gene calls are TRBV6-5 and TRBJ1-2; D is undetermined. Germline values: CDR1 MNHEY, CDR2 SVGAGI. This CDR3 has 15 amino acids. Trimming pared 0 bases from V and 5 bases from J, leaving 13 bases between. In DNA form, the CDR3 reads TGTGCCAGCAGTTACTCGATTCGGGGTGATTATGGCTACACCTTC. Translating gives CASSYSIRGDYGYTF.

The CDR3: CASSHPAVPGYTF. Written as DNA, the CDR3 is TGCGCCAGCAGCCATCCTGCGGTTCCTGGCTACACCTTC. The V call is TRBV4-1, the J call TRBJ1-2; the D is unclear. Trimming removed 3 bases at V and 7 bases at J, with 12 bases between. The CDR3 is 13 residues long. Germline V gene data show CDR1 as MGHRA and CDR2 as YSYEKL.

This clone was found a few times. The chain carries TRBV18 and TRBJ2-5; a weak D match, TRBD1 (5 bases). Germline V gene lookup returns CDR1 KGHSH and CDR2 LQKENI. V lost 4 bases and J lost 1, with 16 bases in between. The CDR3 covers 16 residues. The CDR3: CASSRLGPPLQETQYF. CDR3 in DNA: TGTGCCAGCTCACGGCTGGGGCCACCGCTCCAAGAGACCCAGTACTTC.